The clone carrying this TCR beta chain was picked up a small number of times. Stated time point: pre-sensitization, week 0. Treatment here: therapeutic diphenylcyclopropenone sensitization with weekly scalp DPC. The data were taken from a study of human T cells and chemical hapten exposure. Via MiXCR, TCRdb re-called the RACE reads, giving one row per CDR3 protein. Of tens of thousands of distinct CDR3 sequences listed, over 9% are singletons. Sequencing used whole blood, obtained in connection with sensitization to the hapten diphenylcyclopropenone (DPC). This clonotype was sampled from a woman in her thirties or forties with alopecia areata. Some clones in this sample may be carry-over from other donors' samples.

The CDR3 DNA is TGTGCCAGCAGCGATCGCAGTAGCTCCTACGAGCAGTACTTC. Translated, it gives CASSDRSSSYEQYF. This chain joins TRBV7-9 and TRBJ2-7; D is ambiguous. This CDR3 region has 14 residues. Per the germline V gene, CDR1 is SEHNR and CDR2 is FQNEAQ (reference sequence). V shed 5 bases and J shed 0 bases, with 11 bases lying between them.